These T cell receptor beta chains were read from a single sample in a study of Ad26.COV2.S vaccination and SARS-CoV-2 variants. Measured with immunoSEQ multiplex PCR; TCRdb has only the in-frame clones, and not every one. The sample carries around 300,000 clones, 85% to 90% recorded once. This sample comprised peripheral blood, obtained in a trial of Ad26.COV2.S vaccine versus placebo. These TCRs come from a person between 18 and 59 years old who received the Ad26.COV2.S COVID-19 vaccine or a placebo. Each CDR3 is given with its conserved first and last residue. The D gene is left open where the match is weak. For some rows the clone size is stated as once, few or many, or as a class when expanded; others skip it.

v_call,clone_size,d_call,j_call,cdr3_nt,cdr3_aa
TRBV3-1/TRBV3-2,once,TRBD1,TRBJ2-5,TGTGCCGCCGGGGACAGGGTACAAGAGACCCAGTACTTC,CAAGDRVQETQYF
TRBV3-1/TRBV3-2,NA,TRBD1,TRBJ1-5,TGTGCCAGCAGCCACGGGACAGGCAATCAGCCCCAGCATTTT,CASSHGTGNQPQHF
TRBV19,NA,TRBD2,TRBJ2-3,TGTGCCAGTAGGACCGGGACTAGCGGGGGCACAGATACGCAGTATTTT,CASRTGTSGGTDTQYF
TRBV28,NA,NA,TRBJ2-4,TGTGCCAGCAGTTTAACCAGGGAGCGTGGAAACATTCAGTACTTC,CASSLTRERGNIQYF
TRBV7-7,NA,NA,TRBJ2-1,TGTGCCAGGTCCAACGGAAGGGAAGCGGGGACAAGGAATGAGCAGTTCTTC,CARSNGREAGTRNEQFF
TRBV6-6,NA,TRBD1,TRBJ1-6,TGTGCCAGCAGGGGCCAGACAGGGGGCAATTCACCCCTCCACTTT,CASRGQTGGNSPLHF
TRBV19,NA,TRBD1,TRBJ1-1,TGTGCCAGTAGGGCCCAACAGGGGACCGGGAACACTGAAGCTTTCTTT,CASRAQQGTGNTEAFF
TRBV30,NA,NA,TRBJ2-2,TGTGCCTGGAGGGGAGTCGCGGACACCGGGGAGCTGTTTTTT,CAWRGVADTGELFF
TRBV5-1,NA,NA,TRBJ1-4,TGCGCCAGCAGCTTGGTGTTCGGCGAAAAACTGTTTTTT,CASSLVFGEKLFF
TRBV6-5,NA,NA,TRBJ2-5,TGTGCCAGCAGGCGTCTCGGGGAGGCAGAGACCCAGTACTTC,CASRRLGEAETQYF
TRBV15,NA,TRBD2,TRBJ2-5,TGTGCCACCTCCGAGATGAGGCTAGCGGGATCAGAGACCCAGTACTTC,CATSEMRLAGSETQYF
TRBV7-8,NA,NA,TRBJ1-2,TGTGCCACTTCGACAGGAGCAAACTATGGCTACACCTTC,CATSTGANYGYTF
TRBV6-5,NA,TRBD1,TRBJ1-2,TGTGCCAGCGAGACACAGGGGATCCCCTATGGCTACACCTTC,CASETQGIPYGYTF
TRBV5-1,NA,NA,TRBJ2-7,TGCGCCAGCAGCTTCCGGGACCGCCTCAGGGAGCAGTACTTC,CASSFRDRLREQYF
TRBV4-1,NA,TRBD2,TRBJ2-1,TGCGCCAGCAGCCAAGGTTTAGCGGGAGCGGGGAATGAGCAGTTCTTC,CASSQGLAGAGNEQFF
TRBV3-1/TRBV3-2,NA,NA,TRBJ2-5,TGTGCCAGCAGCCTTCAAGAGACCCAGTACTTC,CASSLQETQYF
TRBV28,NA,NA,TRBJ2-7,TGTGCCAGCAGTAGCTACAGGGAAGCCCACGAGCAGTACTTC,CASSSYREAHEQYF
TRBV5-1,NA,NA,TRBJ2-4,TGCGCCAGCAGCTTGGGGGCAGGGACGGGGAACATTCAGTACTTC,CASSLGAGTGNIQYF
TRBV7-6,NA,NA,TRBJ1-6,TGTGCCAGCAGCGCCTATAATTCACCCCTCCACTTT,CASSAYNSPLHF
TRBV19,NA,TRBD2,TRBJ2-1,TGTGCCAGTAGTATTTTCGGACTAGCGGGTTTGAGCTCCTACAATGAGCAGTTCTTC,CASSIFGLAGLSSYNEQFF
TRBV18,NA,NA,TRBJ1-1,TGTGCCAGCTCACCAATGACAGGAGCAATGAACACTGAAGCTTTCTTT,CASSPMTGAMNTEAFF
TRBV7-2,NA,TRBD2,TRBJ2-2,TGTGCCAGCAGCTCCTCAAGGCGGACTAGCGGGAGGATCGGGGAGCTGTTTTTT,CASSSSRRTSGRIGELFF
TRBV5-6,few,NA,TRBJ1-2,TGTGCCAGCAGGCAGGCCGGGTGGGAGAGTGGCTACACCTTC,CASRQAGWESGYTF
TRBV3-1/TRBV3-2,NA,NA,TRBJ1-1,TGTGCCAGCAGCCAATCGGGGATGGGTGCTGAAGCTTTCTTT,CASSQSGMGAEAFF
TRBV7-2,once,NA,TRBJ2-1,TGTGCCAGCAGCTTAGTAAGGGGGGTCGATGAGCAGTTCTTC,CASSLVRGVDEQFF
TRBV7-2,once,NA,TRBJ2-7,TGTGCCAGCAGCTTAACTATGAAGACCTACGAGCAGTACTTC,CASSLTMKTYEQYF
TRBV12-5,few,NA,TRBJ1-1,TGTGCTAGTGGTTTTCTCGGGAGGGACACTGAAGCTTTCTTT,CASGFLGRDTEAFF
TRBV2,NA,TRBD1,TRBJ1-2,TGTGCCAGCAGTGTCTCAGGGGGCGGCGGGGGCTACACCTTC,CASSVSGGGGGYTF
TRBV5-1,NA,NA,TRBJ1-4,TGCGCCAGCAGCATGGCCTCTGGATGGGTTAATGAAAAACTGTTTTTT,CASSMASGWVNEKLFF
TRBV7-3,NA,NA,TRBJ1-1,TGTGCCAGCAGCTCCTCGACAGCTATGAACACTGAAGCTTTCTTT,CASSSSTAMNTEAFF
TRBV7-2,NA,NA,TRBJ1-6,TGTGCCAGCAGCTTAGACAGGGTCAGTTCACCCCTCCACTTT,CASSLDRVSSPLHF
TRBV4-3,NA,TRBD1,TRBJ1-2,TGCGCCAGCAGAGATGAACGCGACAGGGGAAAGAACTATGGCTACACCTTC,CASRDERDRGKNYGYTF
TRBV27,NA,NA,TRBJ2-5,TGTGCCAGCAGTCCCGGGGGCAGAGAGACCCAGTACTTC,CASSPGGRETQYF
TRBV28,NA,NA,TRBJ2-1,TGTGCCAGCAAACGAGTTGGTGAGCAGTTCTTC,CASKRVGEQFF
TRBV28,NA,NA,TRBJ1-1,TGTGCCAGCACCCATCGAAAGGGGGTCAAAACTGAAGCTTTCTTT,CASTHRKGVKTEAFF
TRBV30,NA,NA,TRBJ2-7,TGTGCCTGGAGTGTATCGAGCTACGAGCAGTACTTC,CAWSVSSYEQYF
TRBV7-9,once,TRBD2,TRBJ2-5,TGTGCCAGCAGCCCACGCGGGGGGAAAGAGACCCAGTACTTC,CASSPRGGKETQYF
TRBV12-3/TRBV12-4,NA,TRBD1,TRBJ1-5,TGTGCCAGCAGTAGACAGGGTCAGCCCCAGCATTTT,CASSRQGQPQHF
TRBV13,once,NA,TRBJ2-7,TGTGCCAGCAGCTTAAACAGGGAAGTTAGGGAGCAGTACTTC,CASSLNREVREQYF
TRBV6-5,once,TRBD2,TRBJ2-7,TGTGCCAGCAAGGAGGTGCGGGAGTCTTCCGAGCAGTACTTC,CASKEVRESSEQYF
TRBV10-2,NA,TRBD1,TRBJ1-5,TGCGCCAGCAGCTCGACAGGGAGCCCTCAGCCCCAGCATTTT,CASSSTGSPQPQHF
TRBV19,NA,NA,TRBJ1-5,TGTGCCAGTAGTCTACAGGGAGCCGACCAGCCCCAGCATTTT,CASSLQGADQPQHF
TRBV4-1,NA,NA,TRBJ2-3,TGCGCCAGCAGCTCGACAGAAATAACTAGCACAGATACGCAGTATTTT,CASSSTEITSTDTQYF
TRBV5-6,NA,TRBD2,TRBJ2-7,TGTGCCAGCAGCGAGATAGCGGGAGGGAACTCCTACGAGCAGTACTTC,CASSEIAGGNSYEQYF
TRBV9,NA,NA,TRBJ1-1,TGTGCCAGCAGCGTAGGTCCAGTCAACACTGAAGCTTTCTTT,CASSVGPVNTEAFF
TRBV2,NA,NA,TRBJ1-2,TGTGCCAGCCGGGACCCCGGACTCGGTGGCTACACCTTC,CASRDPGLGGYTF
TRBV27,NA,NA,TRBJ1-5,TGTGCCAGCAGTTTGGGGGTAGGGCAGCCCCAGCATTTT,CASSLGVGQPQHF
TRBV12-3/TRBV12-4,few,NA,TRBJ2-7,TGTGCCAGCAAAAGGCCTGGGTACGAGCAGTACTTC,CASKRPGYEQYF
TRBV13,NA,NA,TRBJ2-3,TGTGCCAGCAGCTACCGCACAGATACGCAGTATTTT,CASSYRTDTQYF
TRBV19,NA,TRBD1,TRBJ1-1,TGTGCCAGTAGTGGACCACAGGGGACTACGAACACTGAAGCTTTCTTT,CASSGPQGTTNTEAFF
TRBV7-9,NA,NA,TRBJ1-6,TGTGCCAGCAGCTTACTTGGGACGGCGAATTCACCCCTCCACTTT,CASSLLGTANSPLHF
TRBV6-4,NA,NA,TRBJ1-2,TGTGCCAGCAGCCCAACAGGATTCGGCGGCTACACCTTC,CASSPTGFGGYTF
TRBV2,NA,TRBD1,TRBJ2-3,TGTGCCAGCAGTGAACGGGACAGGGAGACAGATACGCAGTATTTT,CASSERDRETDTQYF
TRBV13,NA,NA,TRBJ2-7,TGTGCCAGCAGCCCCTCTCAGGGAACTCTCCACTACGAGCAGTACTTC,CASSPSQGTLHYEQYF
TRBV6-5,NA,TRBD1,TRBJ2-2,TGTGCCAGCAGCCCCGGGACAGGGCACACCGGGGAGCTGTTTTTT,CASSPGTGHTGELFF
TRBV5-6,NA,TRBD1,TRBJ1-5,TGTGCCAGCAATAAACAGGGGAGAGGCAATCAGCCCCAGCATTTT,CASNKQGRGNQPQHF
TRBV7-8,NA,TRBD2,TRBJ2-1,TGTGCCAGCAGCTTGACGGGAGGGCCTCAGGGGCAGTTCTTC,CASSLTGGPQGQFF
TRBV30,few,NA,TRBJ2-2,TGTGCCTGGAGTGAAGAGAACACCGGGGAGCTGTTTTTT,CAWSEENTGELFF
TRBV7-8,NA,NA,TRBJ2-1,TGTGCCAGCAGCAGGGTACGGGACGCCGACAATGAGCAGTTCTTC,CASSRVRDADNEQFF